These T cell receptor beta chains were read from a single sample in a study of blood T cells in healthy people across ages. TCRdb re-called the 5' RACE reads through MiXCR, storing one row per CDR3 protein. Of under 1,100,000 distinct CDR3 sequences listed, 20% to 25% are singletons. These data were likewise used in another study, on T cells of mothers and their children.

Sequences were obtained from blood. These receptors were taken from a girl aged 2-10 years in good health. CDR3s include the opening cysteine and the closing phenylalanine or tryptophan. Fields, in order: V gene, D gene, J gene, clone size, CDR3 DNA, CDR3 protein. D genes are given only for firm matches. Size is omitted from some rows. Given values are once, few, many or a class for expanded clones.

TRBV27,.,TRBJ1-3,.,TGTGCCAGCAGTTCGACTGAGGGGGGCTCTGGAAACACCATATATTTT,CASSSTEGGSGNTIYF
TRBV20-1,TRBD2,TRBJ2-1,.,TGCAGTGCTCACCTAGCGGGGGGCCGAAACAATGAGCAGTTCTTC,CSAHLAGGRNNEQFF
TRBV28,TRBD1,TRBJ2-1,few,TGTGCCAGCACCTCAGGGGGCACCCCCAATGAGCAGTTCTTC,CASTSGGTPNEQFF
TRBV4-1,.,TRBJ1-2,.,TGCGCCAGCAGCCAATGGGTCGGAGGCTACACCTTC,CASSQWVGGYTF
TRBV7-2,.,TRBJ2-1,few,TGTGCCAGCAGCTTGGAGACTGCCTACAATGAGCAGTTCTTC,CASSLETAYNEQFF
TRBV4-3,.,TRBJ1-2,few,TGCGCCAGCAGCCAGGGGTTTCAGGGGATCTATGGCTACACCTTC,CASSQGFQGIYGYTF
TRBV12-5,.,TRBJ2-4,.,TGTGCTAGTGCGGAGGGTCCCAAAAACATTCAGTACTTC,CASAEGPKNIQYF
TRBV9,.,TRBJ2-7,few,TGTGCCAGCAGCGTAGGTGGGAATTGGTTCGAGCAGTACTTC,CASSVGGNWFEQYF
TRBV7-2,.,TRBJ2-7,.,TGTGCCAGCAGCCCACGTCGGGGGAGTGACGGGCAGTACTTC,CASSPRRGSDGQYF
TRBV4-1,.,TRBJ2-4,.,TGCGCCAGCAGCCAAGATGTCCCCATAAACATTCAGTACTTC,CASSQDVPINIQYF
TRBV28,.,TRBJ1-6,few,TGTGCCAGCAGCTCCCGGAGCTCCTATAATTCACCCCTCCACTTT,CASSSRSSYNSPLHF
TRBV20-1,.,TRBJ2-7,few,TGCAGTGCTAGAGTCTTTGGGGGTACGTCCTACGAGCAGTATTTC,CSARVFGGTSYEQYF
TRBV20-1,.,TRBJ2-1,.,TGCAGTGCTAGAGAGCCCTCCAATGAGCAGTTCTTC,CSAREPSNEQFF
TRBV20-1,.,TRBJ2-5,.,TGCAGTGCTAGAGAGACAGGATATGGTGGAGAGACCCAGTACTTC,CSARETGYGGETQYF
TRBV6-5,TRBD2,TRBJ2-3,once,TGTGCCAGCAAAGATGGTACTAGCGGGGGGGATACGCAGTATTTT,CASKDGTSGGDTQYF
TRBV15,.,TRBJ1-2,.,TGTGCCACCAGCTCACCGGGGAGGGGGGCGGACTATGGCTACACCTTC,CATSSPGRGADYGYTF
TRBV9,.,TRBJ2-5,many,TGTGCCAGCAGCGTAGGGGCGACCTCCCAGGAGACCCAGTACTTC,CASSVGATSQETQYF
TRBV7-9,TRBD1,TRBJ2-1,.,TGTGCCAGCAGCCAAGGACAGGAATTATACAATGAGCAGTTCTTC,CASSQGQELYNEQFF
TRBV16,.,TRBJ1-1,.,TGTGCCAGTGGACAGTCCGGACGTGAAGCTTTCTTT,CASGQSGREAFF
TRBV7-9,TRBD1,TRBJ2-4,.,TGTGCCAGCAGCACAGACAGGGCGCCAGCCAAAAACATTCAGTACTTC,CASSTDRAPAKNIQYF
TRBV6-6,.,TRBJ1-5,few,TGTGCCAGCAGTCAAAGACCTAATCAGCCCCAGCATTTT,CASSQRPNQPQHF
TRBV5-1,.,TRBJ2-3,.,TGCGCCAGCAGCTCGGGACCCGTATCGGATACGCAGTATTTT,CASSSGPVSDTQYF
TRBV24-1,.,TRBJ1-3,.,TGTGCCACCAGTATCGGAAACACCATATATTTT,CATSIGNTIYF
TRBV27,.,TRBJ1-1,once,TGTGCCAGCAGTCCCTCCGGAGATTGGGCTGAAGCTTTCTTT,CASSPSGDWAEAFF